This note documents a single T cell receptor beta chain sequence. Its cognate antigen is unknown. Donors were healthy HIV-negative adults without recent acute infections or vaccinations. The protocol was immunoSEQ multiplex PCR, while the TCRdb copy is restricted to in-frame clones and leaves out a portion. The table has approximately 2.4 million clones, 95% seen once. This sample is part of a study of shared clonotypes between healthy human individuals. Study at large: Donors had three CD4 naive, three CD4 memory, two CD8 naive and one CD8 memory plate apiece. Study-wide results and caveats: The four-donor shared clonotypes exceeded non-shared clonotypes in generation probability, with non-shared ones scoring lower. The naive CD4 repertoires of a handful of donors were compared, and around 4.7% of clonotypes were shared.

Germline V lookup: CDR1 SGHTS, CDR2 YDEGEE. The CDR3 runs to 15 residues. J lost 5 bases, V lost 0 bases, and 2 bases had no gene match. The sequencing input was naive CD4+ T cells sorted from blood. Specified subset: CD45RA+ positively selected. This TCR was sampled from a man between 18 and 35 years old in good health. The chain joins TRBV5-8 to TRBJ2-1, with 10 positions matching TRBD1. CDR3 DNA sequence: TGTGCCAGCAGCTTGGCGGACAGGGGGAACAATGAGCAGTTCTTC. Translating gives CASSLADRGNNEQFF. Full variable domain (rest looked up from reference TRBV5-8 and TRBJ2-1): EAGVTQSPTHLIKTRGQQATLRCSPISGHTSVYWYQQALGLGLQFLLWYDEGEERNRGNFPPRFSGRQFPNYSSELNVNALELEDSALYLCASSLADRGNNEQFFGPGTRLTVL.